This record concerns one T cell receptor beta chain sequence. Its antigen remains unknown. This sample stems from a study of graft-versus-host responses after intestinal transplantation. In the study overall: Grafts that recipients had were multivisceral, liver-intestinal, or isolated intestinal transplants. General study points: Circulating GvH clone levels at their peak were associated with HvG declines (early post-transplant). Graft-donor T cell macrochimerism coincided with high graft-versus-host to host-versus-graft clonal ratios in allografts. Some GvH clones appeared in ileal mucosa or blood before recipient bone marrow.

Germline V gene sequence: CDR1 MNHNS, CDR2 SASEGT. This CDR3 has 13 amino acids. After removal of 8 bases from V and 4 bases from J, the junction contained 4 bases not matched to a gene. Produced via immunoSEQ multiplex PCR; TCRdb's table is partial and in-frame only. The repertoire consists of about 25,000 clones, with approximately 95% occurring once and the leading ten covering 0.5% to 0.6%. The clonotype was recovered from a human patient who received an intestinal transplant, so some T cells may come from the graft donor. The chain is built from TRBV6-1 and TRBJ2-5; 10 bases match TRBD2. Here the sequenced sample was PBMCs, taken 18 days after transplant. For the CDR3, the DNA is TGTGCCAGCCGGAGCGGGGGGGCAGAGACCCAGTACTTC. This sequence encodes CASRSGGAETQYF.